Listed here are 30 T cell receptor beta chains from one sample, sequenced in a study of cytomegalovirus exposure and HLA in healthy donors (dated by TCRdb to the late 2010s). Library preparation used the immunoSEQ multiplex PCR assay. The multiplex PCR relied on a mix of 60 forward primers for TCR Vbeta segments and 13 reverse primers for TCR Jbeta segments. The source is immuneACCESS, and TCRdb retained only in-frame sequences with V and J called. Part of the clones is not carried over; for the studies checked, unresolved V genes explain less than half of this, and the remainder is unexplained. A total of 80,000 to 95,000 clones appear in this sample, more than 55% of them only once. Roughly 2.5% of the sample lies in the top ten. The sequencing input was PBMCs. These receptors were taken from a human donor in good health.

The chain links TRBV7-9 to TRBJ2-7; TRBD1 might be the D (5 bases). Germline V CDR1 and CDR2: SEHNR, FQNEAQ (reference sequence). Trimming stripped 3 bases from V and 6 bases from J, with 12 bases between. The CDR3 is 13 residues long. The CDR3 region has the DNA TGTGCCAGCAGCTTCTCTACGCAGGGCGAGCAGTACTTC. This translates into CASSFSTQGEQYF.

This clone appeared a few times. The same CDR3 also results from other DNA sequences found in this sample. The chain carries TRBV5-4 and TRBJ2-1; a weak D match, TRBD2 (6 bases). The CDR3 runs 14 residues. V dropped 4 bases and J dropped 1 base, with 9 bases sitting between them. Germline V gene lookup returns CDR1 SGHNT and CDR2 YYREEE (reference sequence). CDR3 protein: CASSPGVSYNEQFF. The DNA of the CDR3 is TGTGCCAGCAGCCCGGGGGTTTCCTACAATGAGCAGTTCTTC.

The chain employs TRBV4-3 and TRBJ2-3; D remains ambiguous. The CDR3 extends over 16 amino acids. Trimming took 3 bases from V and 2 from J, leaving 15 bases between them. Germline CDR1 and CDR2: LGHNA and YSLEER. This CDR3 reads CASSHAAKSYTDTQYF. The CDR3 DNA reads TGCGCCAGCAGCCATGCCGCCAAGTCCTACACAGATACGCAGTATTTT.

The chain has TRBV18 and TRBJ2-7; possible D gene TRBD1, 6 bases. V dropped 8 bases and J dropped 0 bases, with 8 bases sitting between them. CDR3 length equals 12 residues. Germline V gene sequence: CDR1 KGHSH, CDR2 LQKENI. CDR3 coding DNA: TGTGCCAGCCGGACAGCCTCCTACGAGCAGTACTTC. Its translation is CASRTASYEQYF.

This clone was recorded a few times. CDR3 residues: CASSHTGTGVEKLFF. Here the CDR3 DNA reads TGCGCCAGCAGTCATACCGGGACAGGGGTCGAAAAACTGTTTTTT. This chain uses TRBV10-2 with TRBJ1-4, with 10 bases aligning to TRBD1. V lost 5 bases, J lost 8 bases, and 8 bases stayed unmatched. Germline values: CDR1 WSHSY, CDR2 SAAADI. The CDR3 runs 15 residues.

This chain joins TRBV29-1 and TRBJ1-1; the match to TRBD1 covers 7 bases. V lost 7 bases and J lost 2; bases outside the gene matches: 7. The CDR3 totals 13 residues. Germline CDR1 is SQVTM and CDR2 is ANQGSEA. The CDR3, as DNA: TGCAGCGCCTTGGGACAGCGAAACACTGAAGCTTTCTTT. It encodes CSALGQRNTEAFF.

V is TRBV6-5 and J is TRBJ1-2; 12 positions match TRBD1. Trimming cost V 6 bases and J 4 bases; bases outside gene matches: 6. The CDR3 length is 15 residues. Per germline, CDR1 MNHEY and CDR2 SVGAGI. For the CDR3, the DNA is TGTGCCAGCAGCGGGACAGGGGGCGGCCGCTATGGCTACACCTTC. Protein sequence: CASSGTGGGRYGYTF.

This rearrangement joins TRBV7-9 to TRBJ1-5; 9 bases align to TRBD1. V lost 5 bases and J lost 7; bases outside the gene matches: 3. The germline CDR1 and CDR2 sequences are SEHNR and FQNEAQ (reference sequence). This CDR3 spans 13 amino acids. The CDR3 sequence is CASSRDRDQPQHF. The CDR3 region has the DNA TGTGCCAGCAGCCGGGACAGGGACCAGCCCCAGCATTTT.

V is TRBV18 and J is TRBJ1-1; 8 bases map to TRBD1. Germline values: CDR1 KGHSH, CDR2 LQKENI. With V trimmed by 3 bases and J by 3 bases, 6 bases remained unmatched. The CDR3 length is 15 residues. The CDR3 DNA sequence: TGTGCCAGCTCACCCCGGACAGGGCGCGACACTGAAGCTTTCTTT. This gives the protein CASSPRTGRDTEAFF.

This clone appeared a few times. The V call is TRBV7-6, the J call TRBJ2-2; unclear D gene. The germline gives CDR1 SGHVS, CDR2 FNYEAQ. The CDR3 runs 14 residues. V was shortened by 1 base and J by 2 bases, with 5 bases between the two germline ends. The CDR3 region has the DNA TGTGCCAGCAGCTTAGTATATAACACCGGGGAGCTGTTTTTT. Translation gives CASSLVYNTGELFF.

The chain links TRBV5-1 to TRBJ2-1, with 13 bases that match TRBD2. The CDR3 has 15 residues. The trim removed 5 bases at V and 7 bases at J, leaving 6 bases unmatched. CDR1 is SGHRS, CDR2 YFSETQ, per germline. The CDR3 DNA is TGCGCCAGCAGGCCCGGGACTAGCGGGGCTAATGAGCAGTTCTTC. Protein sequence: CASRPGTSGANEQFF. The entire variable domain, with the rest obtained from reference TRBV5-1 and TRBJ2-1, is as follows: KAGVTQTPRYLIKTRGQQVTLSCSPISGHRSVSWYQQTPGQGLQFLFEYFSETQRNKGNFPGRFSGRQFSNSRSEMNVSTLELGDSALYLCASRPGTSGANEQFFGPGTRLTVL.

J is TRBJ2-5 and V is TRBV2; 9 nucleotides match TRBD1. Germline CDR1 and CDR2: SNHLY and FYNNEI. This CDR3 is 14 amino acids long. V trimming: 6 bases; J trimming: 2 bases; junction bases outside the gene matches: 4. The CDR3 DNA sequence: TGTGCCAGCAGCACCGGGACAGGGCAAGAGACCCAGTACTTC. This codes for CASSTGTGQETQYF.

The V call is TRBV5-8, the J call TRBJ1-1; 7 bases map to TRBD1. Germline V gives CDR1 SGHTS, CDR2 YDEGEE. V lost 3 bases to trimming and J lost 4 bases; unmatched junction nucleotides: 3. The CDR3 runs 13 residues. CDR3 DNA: TGTGCCAGCAGCTGGGCAGGGGGCACTGAAGCTTTCTTT. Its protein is CASSWAGGTEAFF. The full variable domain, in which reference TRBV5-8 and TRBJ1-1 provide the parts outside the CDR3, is EAGVTQSPTHLIKTRGQQATLRCSPISGHTSVYWYQQALGLGLQFLLWYDEGEERNRGNFPPRFSGRQFPNYSSELNVNALELEDSALYLCASSWAGGTEAFFGQGTRLTVV.

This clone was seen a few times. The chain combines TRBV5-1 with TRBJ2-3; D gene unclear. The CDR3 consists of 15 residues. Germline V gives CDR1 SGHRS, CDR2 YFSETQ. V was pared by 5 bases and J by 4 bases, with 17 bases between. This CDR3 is CASRPIDTSPDTQYF. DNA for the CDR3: TGCGCCAGCAGGCCAATCGACACTTCGCCAGATACGCAGTATTTT.

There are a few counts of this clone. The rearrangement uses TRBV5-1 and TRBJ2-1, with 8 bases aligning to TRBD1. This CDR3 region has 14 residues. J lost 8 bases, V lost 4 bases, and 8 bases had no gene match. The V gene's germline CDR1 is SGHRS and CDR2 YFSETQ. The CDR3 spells CASSPVTGADEQFF. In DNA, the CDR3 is TGCGCCAGCAGCCCTGTGACAGGGGCGGATGAGCAGTTCTTC. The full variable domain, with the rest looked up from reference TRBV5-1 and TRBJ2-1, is KAGVTQTPRYLIKTRGQQVTLSCSPISGHRSVSWYQQTPGQGLQFLFEYFSETQRNKGNFPGRFSGRQFSNSRSEMNVSTLELGDSALYLCASSPVTGADEQFFGPGTRLTVL.

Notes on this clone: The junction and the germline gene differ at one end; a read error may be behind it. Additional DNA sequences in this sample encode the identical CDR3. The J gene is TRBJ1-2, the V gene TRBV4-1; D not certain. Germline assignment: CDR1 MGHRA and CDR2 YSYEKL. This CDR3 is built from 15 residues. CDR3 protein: CASSQVLSSNYGYTF. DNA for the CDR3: TGCGCCAGTAGCCAAGTCTTAAGCTCTAACTATGGCTACACCTTC.

CDR3 protein: CAISGTTSGYNEQFF. The CDR3 DNA reads as TGTGCCATCAGTGGGACAACTAGCGGTTACAATGAGCAGTTCTTC. The rearrangement joins TRBV10-3 to TRBJ2-1, with 8 bases that match TRBD2. This CDR3 contains 15 residues. Germline assignment: CDR1 ENHRY and CDR2 SYGVKD. The trim removed 4 bases at V and 4 bases at J, leaving 6 bases unmatched.

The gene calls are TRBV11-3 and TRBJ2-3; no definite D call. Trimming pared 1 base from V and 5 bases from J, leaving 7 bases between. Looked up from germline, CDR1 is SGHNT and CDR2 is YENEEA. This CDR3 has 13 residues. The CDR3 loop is CASSLGIRDTQYF. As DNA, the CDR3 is TGTGCCAGCAGCTTAGGTATCCGAGATACGCAGTATTTT.

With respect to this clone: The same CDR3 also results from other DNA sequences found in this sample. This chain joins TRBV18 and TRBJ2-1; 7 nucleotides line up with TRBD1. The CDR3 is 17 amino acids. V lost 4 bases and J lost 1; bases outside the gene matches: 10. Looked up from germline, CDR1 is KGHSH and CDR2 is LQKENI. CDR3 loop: CASSRLPRQGSYNEQFF. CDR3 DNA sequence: TGTGCCAGCTCACGCCTCCCCCGACAGGGATCCTACAATGAGCAGTTCTTC. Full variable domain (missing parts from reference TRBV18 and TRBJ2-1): NAGVMQNPRHLVRRRGQEARLRCSPMKGHSHVYWYRQLPEEGLKFMVYLQKENIIDESGMPKERFSAEFPKEGPSILRIQQVVRGDSAAYFCASSRLPRQGSYNEQFFGPGTRLTVL.

CDR3 sequence reads: CASSGGWQPQHF. The CDR3 region has the DNA TGTGCCAGCAGTGGGGGCTGGCAGCCCCAGCATTTT. The genes are TRBV6-4 and TRBJ1-5; possible D gene TRBD1, 5 bases. The CDR3 covers 12 residues. Trimming removed 4 bases from V and 7 bases from J, with 8 bases in between. Germline assignment: CDR1 MRHNA and CDR2 SNTAGT.

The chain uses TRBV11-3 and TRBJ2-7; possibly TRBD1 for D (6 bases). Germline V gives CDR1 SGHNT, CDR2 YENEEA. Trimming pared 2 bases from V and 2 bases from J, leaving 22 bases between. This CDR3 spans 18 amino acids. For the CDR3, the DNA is TGTGCCAGCAGCTTAAATAGGGGATCCGACAGGTTTACCTACGAGCAGTACTTC. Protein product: CASSLNRGSDRFTYEQYF.

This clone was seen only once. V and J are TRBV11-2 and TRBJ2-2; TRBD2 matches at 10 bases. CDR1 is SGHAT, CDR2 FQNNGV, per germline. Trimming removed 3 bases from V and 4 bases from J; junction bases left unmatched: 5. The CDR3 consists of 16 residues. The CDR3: CASSFPSGGVTGELFF. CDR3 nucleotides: TGTGCCAGCAGCTTTCCCAGCGGGGGGGTCACCGGGGAGCTGTTTTTT.

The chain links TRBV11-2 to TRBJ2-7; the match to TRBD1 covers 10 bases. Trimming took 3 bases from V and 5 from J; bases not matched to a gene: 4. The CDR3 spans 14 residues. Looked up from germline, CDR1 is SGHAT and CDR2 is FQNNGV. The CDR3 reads CASSFGTGVHEQYF. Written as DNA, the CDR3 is TGTGCCAGCAGCTTTGGGACAGGGGTACACGAGCAGTACTTC.

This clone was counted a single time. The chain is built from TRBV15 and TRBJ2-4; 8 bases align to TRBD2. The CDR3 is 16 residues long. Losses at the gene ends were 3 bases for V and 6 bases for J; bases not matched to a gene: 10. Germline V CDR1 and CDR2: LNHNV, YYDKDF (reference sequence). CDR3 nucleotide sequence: TGTGCCACCAGCAGGCCCGGAGTCGGGGGGGCAAACATTCAGTACTTC. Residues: CATSRPGVGGANIQYF.

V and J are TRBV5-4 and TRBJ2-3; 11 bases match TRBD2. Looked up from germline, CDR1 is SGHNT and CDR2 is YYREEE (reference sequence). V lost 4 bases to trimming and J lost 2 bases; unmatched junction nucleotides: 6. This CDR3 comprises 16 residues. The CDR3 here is CASSQMTSGDTDTQYF. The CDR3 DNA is TGTGCCAGCAGCCAAATGACTAGCGGGGACACAGATACGCAGTATTTT. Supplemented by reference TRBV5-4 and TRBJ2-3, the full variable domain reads ETGVTQSPTHLIKTRGQQVTLRCSSQSGHNTVSWYQQALGQGPQFIFQYYREEENGRGNFPPRFSGLQFPNYSSELNVNALELDDSALYLCASSQMTSGDTDTQYFGPGTRLTVL.

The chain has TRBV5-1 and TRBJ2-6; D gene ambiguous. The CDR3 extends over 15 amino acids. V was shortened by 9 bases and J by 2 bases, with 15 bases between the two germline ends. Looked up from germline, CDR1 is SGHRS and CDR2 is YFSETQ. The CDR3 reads CATTDTSPGANVLTF. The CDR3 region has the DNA TGCGCCACCACCGATACCAGTCCTGGGGCCAACGTCCTGACTTTC.

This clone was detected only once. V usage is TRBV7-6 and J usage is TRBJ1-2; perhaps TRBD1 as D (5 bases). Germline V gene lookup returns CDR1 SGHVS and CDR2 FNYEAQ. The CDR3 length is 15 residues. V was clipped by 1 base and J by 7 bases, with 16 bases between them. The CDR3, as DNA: TGTGCCAGCAGCTTAGGGGAAGGGGTGTTATCTGGCTACACCTTC. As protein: CASSLGEGVLSGYTF.

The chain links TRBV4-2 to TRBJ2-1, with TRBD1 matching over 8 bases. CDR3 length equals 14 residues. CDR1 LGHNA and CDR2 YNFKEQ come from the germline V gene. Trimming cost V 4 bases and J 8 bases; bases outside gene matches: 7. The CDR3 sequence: CASSPYLDRDEQFF. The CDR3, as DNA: TGTGCCAGCAGCCCATACCTGGACAGGGATGAGCAGTTCTTC.

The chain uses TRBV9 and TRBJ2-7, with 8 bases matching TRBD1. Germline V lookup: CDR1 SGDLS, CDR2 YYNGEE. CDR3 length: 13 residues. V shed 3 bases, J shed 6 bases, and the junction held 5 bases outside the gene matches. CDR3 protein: CASSAGQGSEQYF. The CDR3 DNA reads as TGTGCCAGCAGCGCCGGACAGGGTTCCGAGCAGTACTTC.

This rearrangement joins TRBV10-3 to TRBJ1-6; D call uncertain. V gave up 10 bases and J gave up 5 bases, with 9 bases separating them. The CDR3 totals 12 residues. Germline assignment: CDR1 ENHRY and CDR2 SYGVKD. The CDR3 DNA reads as TGTGCCAGCGGAGCAGATAATTCACCCCTCCACTTT. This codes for CASGADNSPLHF.